These 28 T cell receptor beta chains share one sample of origin, sequenced in a study of identical twins. MiXCR, run by TCRdb on the 5' RACE reads, gives a single entry per CDR3 protein. The data contain about 190,000 distinct CDR3 sequences, roughly 15% of them singletons. The same sample was also studied in work on T cells expressing NK-cell markers.

Sequencing was carried out using CD8+ T cells sorted from blood. The receptors here all came from a woman aged 18-35 years in good health.

There are a few counts of this clonotype. The chain combines TRBV11-2 with TRBJ2-1, with 12 positions matching TRBD2. Germline V gene lookup returns CDR1 SGHAT and CDR2 FQNNGV. J lost 7 bases, V lost 5 bases, and 6 bases had no gene match. This CDR3 comprises 15 residues. The CDR3 reads CASSETSGSRNEQFF. CDR3 DNA sequence: TGTGCCAGCAGCGAGACTAGCGGGAGTCGGAATGAGCAGTTCTTC.

The rearrangement joins TRBV2 to TRBJ2-3; 9 nucleotides agree with TRBD2. Germline V gene lookup returns CDR1 SNHLY and CDR2 FYNNEI. J was trimmed by 2 bases and V by 8 bases; bases with no gene match: 2. CDR3 length: 13 amino acids. CDR3 loop: CASPSGATDTQYF. The CDR3 DNA follows: TGTGCCAGCCCTAGCGGGGCCACAGATACGCAGTATTTT.

There are a few counts of this clonotype. The chain has TRBV3-1 and TRBJ2-6; 9 bases map to TRBD1. V lost 3 bases, J lost 0 bases, and 6 bases stayed unmatched. Germline CDR1 LGHDT, CDR2 YNNKEL (reference sequence). This CDR3 has 18 amino acids. CDR3 region: CASSQGQGEGSGANVLTF. The CDR3 DNA reads as TGTGCCAGCAGCCAGGGACAGGGAGAGGGCTCTGGGGCCAACGTCCTGACTTTC.

The chain combines TRBV24-1 with TRBJ2-1; the D gene could be TRBD1 or TRBD2 (5 bases each). The CDR3 runs 14 residues. Looked up from germline, CDR1 is KGHDR and CDR2 is SFDVKD. Trimming shortened V by 0 bases and J by 9 bases, and 11 bases separated the two germline ends. The CDR3 region has the DNA TGTGCCACCAGTGATTTGCCTGAGGGGAGTGAGCAGTTCTTC. Protein product: CATSDLPEGSEQFF.

This clonotype was observed once. V is TRBV13 and J is TRBJ2-1, with 8 bases fitting TRBD2. The CDR3 totals 17 residues. With V trimmed by 1 base and J by 1 base, 6 bases remained unmatched. CDR1 is PRHDT, CDR2 FYEKMQ, per germline (reference sequence). The chain's CDR3 is CASSLVYREGSYNEQFF. The CDR3 region has the DNA TGTGCCAGCAGCTTAGTTTATCGGGAGGGGTCCTACAATGAGCAGTTCTTC.

This clonotype was picked up a small number of times. The DNA for the CDR3 is TGTGCCAGTCGTATTGGGGGGACCCAGTACTTC. It is translated as CASRIGGTQYF. This chain uses TRBV12-3 or TRBV12-4 with TRBJ2-5, with D possibly being TRBD1 or TRBD2 (5 bases each). CDR3 length equals 11 residues. With 9 bases removed from V and 7 bases from J, the gap between germline ends came to 12 bases.

This clonotype has more than one count but fewer than ten. The chain recombines TRBV27 with TRBJ2-3, with TRBD1 as a possible D gene (6 bases). Germline loops: CDR1 MNHEY, CDR2 SMNVEV (reference sequence). The germline V and J ends were trimmed by 6 bases and 4 bases, with 20 bases remaining between them. This CDR3 region has 16 residues. CDR3 region: CASRGPRGVFSDTQYF. The CDR3, as DNA: TGTGCCAGCAGGGGCCCCAGGGGAGTTTTTTCAGATACGCAGTATTTT.

This clonotype was detected only a few times. The V call is TRBV2, the J call TRBJ2-2; D is possibly TRBD2 (5 bases). Germline CDR1 SNHLY, CDR2 FYNNEI. The V end was cut by 6 bases, the J end by 4 bases, with 18 bases between. This CDR3 is built from 16 residues. The CDR3 bases are TGTGCCAGCAGCTTGGCGGGCAGCAGTCCCACCGGGGAGCTGTTTTTT. Translation gives CASSLAGSSPTGELFF.

This clonotype has a count of ten or more. V usage is TRBV6-1 and J usage is TRBJ2-3; D unresolved. Between the trimmed V and J ends, which lost 5 bases and 1 base, there was a span of 16 bases. This CDR3 has 16 residues. Germline V gives CDR1 MNHNS, CDR2 SASEGT. The CDR3 nucleotides read TGTGCCAGCAGTCAAATAGGACCGCCCGGCACAGATACGCAGTATTTT. It codes for CASSQIGPPGTDTQYF.

This clonotype was counted a few times. The chain joins TRBV4-3 to TRBJ2-3, with D possibly being TRBD2 (6 bases). Trimming stripped 5 bases from V and 0 bases from J, with 18 bases between. The CDR3 has 17 amino acids. The V gene's germline CDR1 is LGHNA and CDR2 YSLEER. The CDR3 DNA reads TGCGCCAGCAGCTCCCGAAACGGGGGATGGAGCACAGATACGCAGTATTTT. Protein: CASSSRNGGWSTDTQYF.

This clonotype has just a few counts. The chain joins TRBV27 to TRBJ2-5; D may be TRBD2 (6 bases). The V gene's germline CDR1 is MNHEY and CDR2 SMNVEV (reference sequence). V was clipped by 8 bases and J by 4 bases, with 14 bases between them. The CDR3 sequence is 13 residues long. CDR3 residues: CASWGGERETQYF. The DNA for the CDR3 is TGTGCCAGCTGGGGCGGGGAAAGAGAGACCCAGTACTTC.

J is TRBJ2-1 and V is TRBV12-3 or TRBV12-4; weak D call: TRBD2 (6 bases). Trimming cost V 9 bases and J 4 bases, with 19 bases left between them. The CDR3 is 15 amino acids. The CDR3: CASSGGSGDYNEQFF. CDR3 DNA: TGTGCCAGTAGCGGCGGGTCGGGGGATTACAATGAGCAGTTCTTC.

This clonotype was seen more than once but under ten times. J is TRBJ1-1 and V is TRBV15; D not resolved. The CDR3 has 14 residues. The germline gives CDR1 LNHNV, CDR2 YYDKDF (reference sequence). Trimming stripped 0 bases from V and 5 bases from J, with 10 bases between. The CDR3 protein is CATSRDWSATEAFF. CDR3 in DNA: TGTGCCACCAGCAGAGATTGGTCGGCGACTGAAGCTTTCTTT. The full variable domain, with the rest looked up from reference TRBV15 and TRBJ1-1, is DAMVIQNPRYQVTQFGKPVTLSCSQTLNHNVMYWYQQKSSQAPKLLFHYYDKDFNNEADTPDNFQSRRPNTSFCFLDIRSPGLGDTAMYLCATSRDWSATEAFFGQGTRLTVV.

This clonotype appeared a few times. This rearrangement joins TRBV20-1 to TRBJ1-1; D gene ambiguous. CDR1 is DFQATT, CDR2 SNEGSKA, per germline (reference sequence). V dropped 1 base and J dropped 7 bases, with 13 bases sitting between them. The CDR3 runs to 13 residues. CDR3 bases: TGCAGTGCTAGAGTATTGGGGATGGGTGAAGCTTTCTTT. Residues: CSARVLGMGEAFF.

The chain links TRBV6-2 or TRBV6-3 to TRBJ2-1; D perhaps matches TRBD2 (6 bases). CDR1 is MNHEY and CDR2 is SVGEGT in the germline V gene. This CDR3 contains 16 residues. V was shortened by 2 bases and J by 8 bases, with 19 bases between the two germline ends. CDR3 amino acids: CASSYMAGPNLDEQFF. The CDR3 DNA reads as TGTGCCAGCAGTTACATGGCGGGACCAAATCTGGATGAGCAGTTCTTC.

This clonotype was counted a few times. V and J are TRBV20-1 and TRBJ2-1; TRBD2 matches at 7 bases. Germline assignment: CDR1 DFQATT and CDR2 SNEGSKA (reference sequence). This CDR3 is built from 12 residues. The junction had 4 bases not matched to a gene; V was cut back by 5 bases and J by 6 bases. CDR3 amino acids: CSAYSGINEQFF. CDR3 sequence (DNA): TGCAGTGCTTACAGCGGGATCAATGAGCAGTTCTTC.

This clonotype was detected a few times. The chain couples TRBV12-3 or TRBV12-4 to TRBJ2-3; 15 bases are shared with TRBD2. Trimming removed 4 bases from V and 5 bases from J; junction bases left unmatched: 1. The CDR3 loop spans 15 amino acids. The CDR3 nucleotides are TGTGCCAGCAGTTGGGGACTAGCGGGAGGAGATACGCAGTATTTT. This encodes CASSWGLAGGDTQYF.

This clonotype was picked up a small number of times. The chain has TRBV27 and TRBJ2-2; the D gene is possibly TRBD2 (6 bases). Germline V gives CDR1 MNHEY, CDR2 SMNVEV (reference sequence). The V end was cut by 3 bases, the J end by 4 bases, with 9 bases between. The CDR3 has 14 residues. The CDR3 loop reads CASSLPGGTGELFF. For the CDR3, the DNA is TGTGCCAGCAGTTTGCCCGGGGGCACCGGGGAGCTGTTTTTT.

V and J are TRBV7-9 and TRBJ2-7, with D possibly TRBD1 on 5 matching bases. Trimming stripped 5 bases from V and 4 bases from J, with 15 bases between. The CDR3 totals 14 residues. CDR1 and CDR2 (germline): SEHNR, FQNEAQ (reference sequence). The CDR3 region is CASSQRQSFYEQYF. In nucleotides, the CDR3 is TGTGCCAGCAGCCAAAGACAGTCCTTTTACGAGCAGTACTTC.

The CDR3 here is CATSVRDRGPDTQYF. The CDR3 DNA sequence: TGTGCCACCAGCGTCCGGGACAGGGGGCCAGATACGCAGTATTTT. The chain recombines TRBV15 with TRBJ2-3, with 12 nucleotides matching TRBD1. This CDR3 has 15 amino acids. The V and J ends lost 5 bases and 4 bases, in that order; junction bases with no gene match: 4. The V gene's germline CDR1 is LNHNV and CDR2 YYDKDF (reference sequence).

For the CDR3, the DNA is TGCGCCAGCAGTGACAGAACTAACTATGGCTACACCTTC. This translates into CASSDRTNYGYTF. The chain uses TRBV10-2 and TRBJ1-2; D gene ambiguous. The V and J ends lost 3 bases and 0 bases respectively, with 5 bases between them. Germline CDR1 reads WSHSY; CDR2 reads SAAADI. CDR3 length equals 13 residues.

The CDR3 region is CASSFPRQDTQYF. Here the CDR3 DNA reads TGTGCCAGCAGCTTTCCTAGACAAGATACGCAGTATTTT. The chain carries TRBV11-2 and TRBJ2-3; D is ambiguous. The germline V and J ends were trimmed by 3 bases and 5 bases, with 9 bases remaining between them. CDR1 SGHAT and CDR2 FQNNGV come from the germline V gene. The CDR3 extends over 13 amino acids.

This clonotype was counted at least ten times. The V call is TRBV7-9, the J call TRBJ2-6; D is ambiguous. Deletions cut 1 base from V and 3 bases from J, with 1 base between. The CDR3 loop spans 13 amino acids. Germline V CDR1 and CDR2: SEHNR, FQNEAQ (reference sequence). This CDR3 is CASSLVGANVLTF. In DNA form, the CDR3 reads TGTGCCAGCAGCTTAGTTGGGGCCAACGTCCTGACTTTC.

A few counts support this clonotype. This chain links TRBV6-5 with TRBJ1-5, with D hard to call. The CDR3 spans 14 residues. Trimming shortened V by 0 bases and J by 7 bases, and 10 bases separated the two germline ends. Germline V gene sequence: CDR1 MNHEY, CDR2 SVGAGI. The CDR3 DNA reads as TGTGCCAGCAGTTACTCGGAAGGGAGCCAGCCCCAGCATTTT. Translating gives CASSYSEGSQPQHF.

V gene TRBV19 combines with J gene TRBJ2-1; D unresolved. V was cut by 3 bases and J by 9 bases, with 9 bases left in between. Germline assignment: CDR1 LNHDA and CDR2 SQIVND (reference sequence). There are 12 residues in the CDR3. This chain's CDR3 is CASSITVGEQFF. Written as DNA, the CDR3 is TGTGCCAGTAGTATCACCGTTGGTGAGCAGTTCTTC.

The chain couples TRBV4-1 to TRBJ2-5; TRBD2 matches at 7 bases. Germline assignment: CDR1 MGHRA and CDR2 YSYEKL. The V segment lost 0 bases and the J segment 5 bases; nucleotides outside the gene matches: 9. The CDR3 totals 16 residues. The CDR3 sequence is CASSQERGASGETQYF. CDR3 DNA: TGCGCCAGCAGCCAAGAACGCGGGGCTAGCGGCGAGACCCAGTACTTC.

This clonotype turned up a few times. In DNA, the CDR3 is TGTGCCAGCAGTTACTCGATAGGGGTTTCATCCTACAATGAGCAGTTCTTC. It yields the protein CASSYSIGVSSYNEQFF. The chain joins TRBV6-5 to TRBJ2-1, with D perhaps matching TRBD1 (5 bases). This CDR3 spans 17 amino acids. Germline V lookup: CDR1 MNHEY, CDR2 SVGAGI. Trimming left V 0 bases short and J 1 base short, with 13 bases between.

This clonotype was counted a few times. The chain's CDR3 is CASSFRVGETQYF. The CDR3 DNA reads TGTGCCAGCAGCTTTCGGGTTGGAGAGACCCAGTACTTC. V and J are TRBV7-9 and TRBJ2-5; no firm D call. The CDR3 consists of 13 residues. V lost 3 bases and J 4 bases, leaving 9 bases between the germline ends. Germline V gene sequence: CDR1 SEHNR, CDR2 FQNEAQ (reference sequence).